Listed below are T cell receptor beta chains from one sample, sequenced in a study of shared clonotypes between healthy human individuals. Method: immunoSEQ multiplex PCR; TCRdb's copy keeps in-frame clones and lacks some. Among roughly 1 million clones, more than 75% were seen once, and the ten largest hold under 0.65%. The sample consisted of memory CD4+ T cells from PBMCs. The source is a man younger than 35 in good health. Some clones in this sample may be carry-over from other donors' samples. CDR3s include the opening cysteine and the closing phenylalanine or tryptophan. The order of the fields is clone size, D gene, V gene, J gene, CDR3 DNA, CDR3 protein. D genes are given only for firm matches. Not every row has a clone size; where given, it reads once, few, many or a size class.

>few|-|TRBV4-1|TRBJ1-2
TGCGCCAGCAGCCACCCCGGGGGGGATGGCTACACCTTC
CASSHPGGDGYTF
>few|-|TRBV7-2|TRBJ2-1
TGTGCCACTACGTGGGGCAATGAGCAGTTCTTC
CATTWGNEQFF
>-|-|TRBV6-1|TRBJ1-1
TGTGCCAGCATGCGGGCGGCTGAAGCTTTCTTT
CASMRAAEAFF
>-|-|TRBV2|TRBJ1-5
TGTGCCAGCAGGTTAGGAGATAATAGCAATCAGCCCCAGCATTTT
CASRLGDNSNQPQHF
>-|TRBD1|TRBV11-3|TRBJ2-7
TGTGCCAGCAGCCAGGGGGCTTGGTACGAGCAGTACTTC
CASSQGAWYEQYF
>-|-|TRBV11-2|TRBJ2-1
TGTGCCAGCAGCCCCACGGGTAAACCCCCTTACAATGAGCAGTTCTTC
CASSPTGKPPYNEQFF
>-|TRBD1|TRBV4-1|TRBJ2-2
TGCGCCAGCAGCCAACCGAGGAGGGGGACAGGTTCTACGAACACCGGGGAGCTGTTTTTT
CASSQPRRGTGSTNTGELFF
>-|TRBD1|TRBV11-2|TRBJ2-1
TGTGCCAGCAGCTCCCGGACAGGGGGACTCTACAATGAGCAGTTCTTC
CASSSRTGGLYNEQFF
>-|TRBD1|TRBV2|TRBJ2-2
TGTGCCAGCAAGACAGGGGCGAACACCGGGGAGCTGTTTTTT
CASKTGANTGELFF
>-|TRBD2|TRBV11-1|TRBJ2-2
TGTGCCAGCAGCCAACTTCCGGGACTAGCGGGAGACACCGGGGAGCTGTTTTTT
CASSQLPGLAGDTGELFF
>-|-|TRBV5-4|TRBJ2-7
TGTGCCAGCAGCTTGGAGGGCAGGGGTTTTGGCGAGCAGTACTTC
CASSLEGRGFGEQYF
>-|-|TRBV18|TRBJ2-7
TGTGCCAGCTCACCGACCTTAGGACGGGGCCCCGGGGAGCAGTACTTC
CASSPTLGRGPGEQYF
>few|-|TRBV5-4|TRBJ2-3
TGTGCCAGCAGCTTCTCAGGGAGCGTGGATACGCAGTATTTT
CASSFSGSVDTQYF
>-|-|TRBV7-2|TRBJ2-1
TGTGCCAGCAGCTTAGGGGACCCCCGGGTGAATGAGCAGTTCTTC
CASSLGDPRVNEQFF